This TCR beta chain comes out of a study of somatic mutations in cytotoxic T cells in rheumatoid arthritis. Study-level background: Certain T-cell populations stained with V beta antibodies were FACS-sorted to nearly 100% purity, and V beta1+ cells were TCRB-sequenced.

Study-wide points: Neither rheumatoid arthritis patients nor age-matched healthy controls had significantly different CD8+ T-cell clonality from the other group. Per patient, the largest CD8+ clone was found to exceed 20% of CD8+ cells in about an eighth of the 65 cases.

Notes on this clone: Antigen specificity is unknown.

This CDR3 comprises 13 residues. Germline V lookup: CDR1 SEHNR, CDR2 FQNEAQ (reference sequence). Trimming stripped 7 bases from V and 2 bases from J, with 11 bases between. Positive magnetic bead selection, which isolated the CD4+ and CD8+ cells, was followed by a flow cytometry check of purity. Measured with immunoSEQ multiplex PCR; TCRdb has only the in-frame clones, and not every one. The sample records around 19,000 clones, about 86% being singletons. V is TRBV7-9 and J is TRBJ2-5; D perhaps matches TRBD2 (5 bases). Sequenced: CD8+ T cells sorted from blood. This clonotype was obtained from a woman aged 50 to 60 in good health. DNA for the CDR3: TGTGCCAGCATCAAGAGCGGACAAGAGACCCAGTACTTC. Translation: CASIKSGQETQYF. The whole variable domain, filled in from reference TRBV7-9 and TRBJ2-5, reads DTGVSQNPRHKITKRGQNVTFRCDPISEHNRLYWYRQTLGQGPEFLTYFQNEAQLEKSRLLSDRFSAERPKGSFSTLEIQRTEQGDSAMYLCASIKSGQETQYFGPGTRLLVL.